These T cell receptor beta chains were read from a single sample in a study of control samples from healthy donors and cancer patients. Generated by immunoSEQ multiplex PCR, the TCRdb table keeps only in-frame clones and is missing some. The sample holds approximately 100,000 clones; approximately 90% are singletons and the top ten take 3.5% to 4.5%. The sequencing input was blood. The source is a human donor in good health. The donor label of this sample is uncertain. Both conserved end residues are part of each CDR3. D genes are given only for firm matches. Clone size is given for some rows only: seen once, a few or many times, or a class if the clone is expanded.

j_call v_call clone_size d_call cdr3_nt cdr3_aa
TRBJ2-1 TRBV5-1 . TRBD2 TGCGCCAGCAGCTGGGGACTAGCGGACCACAATGAGCAGTTCTTC CASSWGLADHNEQFF
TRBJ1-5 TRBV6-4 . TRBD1 TGTGCCAGCAGTTCCGGGACAGAGGATCAGCCCCAGCATTTT CASSSGTEDQPQHF
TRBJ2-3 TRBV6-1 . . TGTGCCAGCAGTGAGCAGGGGGGTAGGACAGATACGCAGTATTTT CASSEQGGRTDTQYF
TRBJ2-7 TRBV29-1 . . TGCAGCGTTGAATCCCAGGACGAATCCTACGAGCAGTACTTC CSVESQDESYEQYF
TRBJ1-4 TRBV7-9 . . TGTGCCAGCAGCTTATGGGCGGTTACTAATGAAAAACTGTTTTTT CASSLWAVTNEKLFF
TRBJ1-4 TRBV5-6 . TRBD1 TGTGCCAGCAGCACGTCACAGGGGGCTGGAGAAAAACTGTTTTTT CASSTSQGAGEKLFF
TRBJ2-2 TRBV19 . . TGTGCCAGTAGCCCAAGGGGCGGGGGGGAGCTGTTTTTT CASSPRGGGELFF
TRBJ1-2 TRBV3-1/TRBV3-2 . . TGTGCCAGCAGCCCGTTGACAGAATCCTATGGCTACACCTTC CASSPLTESYGYTF
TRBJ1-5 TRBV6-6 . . TGTGCCGGACAGAGTAGCAATCAGCCCCAGCATTTT CAGQSSNQPQHF
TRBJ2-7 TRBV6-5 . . TGTGCCAGCAGTTCATCATGGAACGTCGGGGGCGAGCAGTACTTC CASSSSWNVGGEQYF
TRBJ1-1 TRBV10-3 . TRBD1 TGTGCCATCGGGCCAGGGGGAGCTTTCTTT CAIGPGGAFF
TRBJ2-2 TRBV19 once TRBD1 TGTGCCAGTAGTCAGAGTAGGACAGGGGGCACCGGGGAGCTGTTTTTT CASSQSRTGGTGELFF
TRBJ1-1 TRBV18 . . TGTGCCAGCTCACCCCGAGCCGGGACAGAAGCTTTCTTT CASSPRAGTEAFF
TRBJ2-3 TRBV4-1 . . TGCGCCAGCAGCCTCTCCGATACGCAGTATTTT CASSLSDTQYF
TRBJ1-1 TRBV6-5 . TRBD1 TGTGCCAGCAGTAAGACCTACAGGGGGCAAGCTGAAGCTTTCTTT CASSKTYRGQAEAFF
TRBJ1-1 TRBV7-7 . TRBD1 TGTGCCAGCAGCTTAGTACAGGGGTCTGAAGCTTTCTTT CASSLVQGSEAFF
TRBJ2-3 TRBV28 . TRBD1 TGTGCCAGCAGTCCGAGAGGACAGGGAATGGGCACAGATACGCAGTATTTT CASSPRGQGMGTDTQYF
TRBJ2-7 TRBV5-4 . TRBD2 TGTGCCAGCAGCTCTCGCGAGCGGGGCAGTTACGAGCAGTACTTC CASSSRERGSYEQYF
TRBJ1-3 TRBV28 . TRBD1 TGTGCCAGCAGTTCTGGAGGGGGCAACTCCGGAAACACCATATATTTT CASSSGGGNSGNTIYF
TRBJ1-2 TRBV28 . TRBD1 TGTGCCAGTAATATAGGGACAGCTAACTATGGCTACACCTTC CASNIGTANYGYTF
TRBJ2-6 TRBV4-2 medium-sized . TGTGCCAGCAGCCAAGATCGGACCTCTGGGGCCAACGTCCTGACTTTC CASSQDRTSGANVLTF
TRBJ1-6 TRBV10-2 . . TGCGCCAGCAGTAAACCCGGGGGACAATTTAATTCACCCCTCCACTTT CASSKPGGQFNSPLHF
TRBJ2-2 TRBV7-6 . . TGTGCCAGCAGCTTAGTTGCCGGACCCGGGGAGCTGTTTTTT CASSLVAGPGELFF
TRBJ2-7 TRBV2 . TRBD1 TGTGCCGGGGGACAGGAAGCCTACGAGCAGTACTTC CAGGQEAYEQYF
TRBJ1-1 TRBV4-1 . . TGCGCCAGCAGCCAAGATAGGGGCGGCTATGAAGCTTTCTTT CASSQDRGGYEAFF
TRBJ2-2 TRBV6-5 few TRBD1 TGTGCCAGCGATTACCGGGACAGGACGGGGGAGCTGTTTTTT CASDYRDRTGELFF
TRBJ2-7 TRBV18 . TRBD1 TGTGCCAGCTCGAATTCCGGGACAGGGGAGTACGAGCAGTACTTC CASSNSGTGEYEQYF
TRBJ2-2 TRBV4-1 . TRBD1 TGCGCCAGCAGCCAAGGGGACAGGGTCACCGGGGAGCTGTTTTTT CASSQGDRVTGELFF
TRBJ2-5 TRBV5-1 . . TGCGCCAGCAGTGACCCAGGGAGAGAGACCCAGTACTTC CASSDPGRETQYF
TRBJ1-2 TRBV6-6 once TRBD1 TGTGCCAGCATGACAGGGAACTATGGCTACACCTTC CASMTGNYGYTF
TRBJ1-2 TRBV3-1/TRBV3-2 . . TGTGCCAGCAGTATCACAGGGAGCGGACTAGCTAACTATGGCTACACCTTC CASSITGSGLANYGYTF
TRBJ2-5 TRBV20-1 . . TGCAGTGCTAGTGAAAGGCAAGAGACCCAGTACTTC CSASERQETQYF
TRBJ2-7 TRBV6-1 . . TGTGCCAGCAGTGAATCTTTGGGGAAACGGCAGTACTTC CASSESLGKRQYF
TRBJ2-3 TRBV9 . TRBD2 TGTGCCACAACCCCCGGACTAGCGGGCACAGATACGCAGTATTTT CATTPGLAGTDTQYF
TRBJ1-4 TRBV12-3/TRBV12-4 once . TGTGCCAGCAGTTTAGGTTATAGTGAAAAACTGTTTTTT CASSLGYSEKLFF
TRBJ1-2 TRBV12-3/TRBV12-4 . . TGTGCCAGCAGTTTACTGGGTAACTATGGCTACACCTTC CASSLLGNYGYTF
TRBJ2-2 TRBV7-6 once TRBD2 TGTGCCAGCAGCTTTCCTAGCGGGGCCACCGGGGAGCTGTTTTTT CASSFPSGATGELFF
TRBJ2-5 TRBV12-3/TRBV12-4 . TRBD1 TGTGCCAGCACCCGGACAGGGCAAGAGACCCAGTACTTC CASTRTGQETQYF
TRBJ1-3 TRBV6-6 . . TGTGCCAGCAGTCGCCCCGGGACGAACTCTGGAAACACCATATATTTT CASSRPGTNSGNTIYF
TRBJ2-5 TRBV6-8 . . TGTGCCCCGCCTTTGGGGAACCAAGAGACCCAGTACTTC CAPPLGNQETQYF